These T cell receptor beta chains were read from a single sample in a study of blood T cell repertoires in COVID-19. Using immunoSEQ multiplex PCR, the repertoire was profiled, and TCRdb retains in-frame clones only, with some absent. This sample has some 65,000 clones; roughly 86% occur once, and the top ten carry about 17%. The sequenced sample was peripheral blood. These receptor sequences come from a man between 35 and 55 years old with COVID-19, enrolled during active disease. CDR3s include the opening cysteine and the closing phenylalanine or tryptophan.

v_gene,CDR3aa
TRBV12-5,CASGLGGGETQYF
TRBV5-6,CASSSGTGNQPQHF
TRBV3-1/TRBV3-2,CASSQDGQGTYGYTF
TRBV28,CASCPGGAKNIQYF
TRBV9,CASGVAGAHTDTQYF
TRBV7-8,CASSLGKRTDTQYF
TRBV27,CASSLSRENQPQHF
TRBV3-1/TRBV3-2,CASSQARTSGGNEQFF
TRBV29-1,CSVVVRGRADTQYF
TRBV6-6,CANSPGQGADGYTF
TRBV2,CASSESPRGNNSPLHF
TRBV19,CASSRWEGYNSPLHF
TRBV28,CASTYGQYDAFF
TRBV6-6,CASSYSGRGDNEQFF
TRBV5-6,CASRKQGYSGNTIYF
TRBV4-1,CASSEEATNEKLFF
TRBV27,CASAPGANTEAFF
TRBV3-1/TRBV3-2,CASSPFLGQAGELFF
TRBV2,CASSRSSTDTQYF
TRBV3-1/TRBV3-2,CASSPRGGVQETQYF
TRBV19,CASTGSGGFGETQYF
TRBV5-5,CASSLAGSEETQYF